One and the same sample provided the 22 T cell receptor beta chains below, sequenced in a study of blood T cell repertoires in COVID-19. Data came from immunoSEQ multiplex PCR; TCRdb stores just in-frame clones and leaves some out. The sample has 94,000 or so clones, around 88% seen once. Sequenced material: peripheral blood. These receptor sequences come from a woman between 70 and 85 years old with acute or convalescent COVID-19.

V usage is TRBV28 and J usage is TRBJ2-5, with 9 nucleotides matching TRBD1. CDR1 is MDHEN and CDR2 is SYDVKM in the germline V gene. The V and J ends lost 8 bases and 7 bases, in that order; junction bases with no gene match: 8. This CDR3 comprises 13 residues. CDR3 sequence reads: CASGDRGRGTQYF. The CDR3 DNA is TGTGCCAGCGGAGACAGGGGGAGGGGGACCCAGTACTTC.

V gene TRBV19 combines with J gene TRBJ1-1; the D is unclear. From germline, CDR1 is LNHDA and CDR2 SQIVND (reference sequence). The CDR3 contains 13 residues. V was pared by 10 bases and J by 4 bases, with 16 bases between. CDR3: CATETLEPTEAFF. CDR3 nucleotides: TGTGCCACAGAGACACTGGAACCCACTGAAGCTTTCTTT.

The chain joins TRBV5-1 to TRBJ1-5, with 9 bases matching TRBD1. CDR3 size: 14 residues. Germline CDR1 is SGHRS and CDR2 is YFSETQ. The J segment lost 6 bases and the V segment lost 2 bases, leaving 3 bases of the junction unmatched. CDR3 sequence reads: CASSLGTGTQPQHF. In DNA, the CDR3 is TGCGCCAGCAGCTTAGGGACAGGGACTCAGCCCCAGCATTTT.

The CDR3 loop reads CASSSMTGGPQDYEQYF. DNA of the CDR3: TGCGCCAGCAGCTCCATGACAGGGGGGCCTCAAGACTACGAGCAGTACTTC. The V gene is TRBV5-1, the J gene TRBJ2-7; TRBD1 aligns across 9 bases. This CDR3 has 17 amino acids. V gave up 3 bases and J gave up 3 bases; unmatched junction bases: 13. Germline V lookup: CDR1 SGHRS, CDR2 YFSETQ.

J is TRBJ1-4 and V is TRBV18, with D tentatively TRBD1 (6 bases). V was clipped by 3 bases and J by 0 bases, with 8 bases between them. Germline values: CDR1 KGHSH, CDR2 LQKENI. The CDR3 has 15 amino acids. CDR3 DNA sequence: TGTGCCAGCTCACCTAGACAGGCAACTAATGAAAAACTGTTTTTT. As protein: CASSPRQATNEKLFF.

The chain couples TRBV9 to TRBJ2-1; possibly TRBD1 for D (6 bases). Trimming cost V 3 bases and J 2 bases, with 12 bases left between them. This CDR3 comprises 15 residues. CDR1 and CDR2 from the germline V gene are SGDLS and YYNGEE. CDR3 DNA: TGTGCCAGCAGCGAGACAGGTCTCCCCTACAATGAGCAGTTCTTC. Amino acids: CASSETGLPYNEQFF.

This clone was recorded once. V is TRBV19 and J is TRBJ2-7; D perhaps matches TRBD1 (6 bases). The V end lost 3 bases, the J end lost 2 bases, and 11 bases lay between the germline ends. The germline gives CDR1 LNHDA, CDR2 SQIVND (reference sequence). The CDR3 is made up of 14 amino acids. The chain's CDR3 is CASSMGDTTYEQYF. The DNA of the CDR3 is TGTGCCAGTAGTATGGGGGACACCACCTACGAGCAGTACTTC.

The rearrangement joins TRBV5-1 to TRBJ1-1, with D hard to call. This CDR3 region has 15 residues. CDR1 and CDR2 from the germline V gene are SGHRS and YFSETQ. V lost 4 bases and J 3 bases, leaving 16 bases between the germline ends. The CDR3 sequence: CASSARPRGDTEAFF. CDR3 nucleotide sequence: TGCGCCAGCAGCGCCCGGCCACGCGGGGACACTGAAGCTTTCTTT. Combining the CDR3 with reference TRBV5-1 and TRBJ1-1 gives the whole variable domain KAGVTQTPRYLIKTRGQQVTLSCSPISGHRSVSWYQQTPGQGLQFLFEYFSETQRNKGNFPGRFSGRQFSNSRSEMNVSTLELGDSALYLCASSARPRGDTEAFFGQGTRLTVV.

This clone occurred once. This chain connects TRBV30 to TRBJ2-1, with D uncertain. Between the trimmed V and J ends, which lost 5 bases and 0 bases, there was a span of 8 bases. Germline CDR1 is GTSNPN and CDR2 is SVGIG (reference sequence). The CDR3 has 13 amino acids. Here the CDR3 reads CAWGASSYNEQFF. In DNA form, the CDR3 reads TGTGCCTGGGGAGCGAGCTCCTACAATGAGCAGTTCTTC.

The chain has TRBV25-1 and TRBJ1-1, with D unresolved. Per the germline V gene, CDR1 is MGHDK and CDR2 is SYGVNS. The CDR3 totals 14 residues. The ends were cut back, 3 bases at V and 0 bases at J, with 8 bases in the middle. Here the CDR3 DNA reads TGTGCCAGCAGTGACCGACAACTGAACACTGAAGCTTTCTTT. It yields the protein CASSDRQLNTEAFF.

The chain links TRBV2 to TRBJ1-6; TRBD1 matches 7 bases. The V segment lost 6 bases and the J segment 10 bases; nucleotides outside the gene matches: 9. This CDR3 has 14 amino acids. Germline V gives CDR1 SNHLY, CDR2 FYNNEI. The CDR3 protein is CASRKTGLGSPLHF. For the CDR3, the DNA is TGTGCCAGCAGAAAGACAGGGTTGGGCTCACCCCTCCACTTT.

This chain connects TRBV3-1 (or the pseudogene TRBV3-2) to TRBJ2-2; D unclear. The V and J ends lost 1 base and 4 bases respectively, with 7 bases between them. The CDR3 loop spans 14 amino acids. CDR1 is LGHDT, CDR2 YNNKEL, per germline (reference sequence). The CDR3 loop is CASSQVYSTGELFF. CDR3 DNA: TGTGCCAGCAGCCAAGTCTATTCCACCGGGGAGCTGTTTTTT.

The chain recombines TRBV9 with TRBJ2-5; 9 positions agree with TRBD2. V lost 3 bases, J lost 2 bases, and 23 bases stayed unmatched. Germline V gene sequence: CDR1 SGDLS, CDR2 YYNGEE. The CDR3 is 21 amino acids. The CDR3 reads CASSASRAKASGKEGQETQYF. The CDR3 nucleotides are TGTGCCAGCAGCGCCAGTCGAGCGAAAGCTAGCGGGAAAGAAGGTCAAGAGACCCAGTACTTC.

The chain is built from TRBV12-5 and TRBJ2-7, with 8 bases aligning to TRBD2. The CDR3 has 12 residues. Unmatched junction bases numbered 1, after V lost 3 bases and J lost 6 bases. Germline-derived CDR1 and CDR2 are LGHNT and FRNRAP. The CDR3 sequence: CASGFGTSEQYF. CDR3 coding DNA: TGTGCTAGTGGTTTCGGGACTAGCGAGCAGTACTTC.

In this sample, this clone turned up a few times. The chain carries TRBV18 and TRBJ1-5, with 7 bases matching TRBD1. Germline assignment: CDR1 KGHSH and CDR2 LQKENI. The junction had 10 bases not matched to a gene; V was cut back by 2 bases and J by 12 bases. The CDR3 runs 14 residues. The CDR3 region has the DNA TGTGCCAGCTCACCAAGGGGTGGAGGGGGCATCCAGCATTTT. Its translation is CASSPRGGGGIQHF.

This chain connects TRBV5-1 to TRBJ2-1; TRBD2 is a possible D gene (5 bases). Trimming shortened V by 0 bases and J by 6 bases, and 16 bases separated the two germline ends. The CDR3 runs to 16 residues. Germline CDR1 reads SGHRS; CDR2 reads YFSETQ. This chain's CDR3 is CASSLVLLPGINEQFF. As DNA, the CDR3 is TGCGCCAGCAGCTTGGTACTTCTCCCCGGGATCAATGAGCAGTTCTTC.

The chain links TRBV19 to TRBJ1-5; 8 nucleotides agree with TRBD1. The CDR3 totals 14 residues. The V gene's germline CDR1 is LNHDA and CDR2 SQIVND (reference sequence). Trimming took 5 bases from V and 0 from J; bases not matched to a gene: 0. For the CDR3, the DNA is TGTGCCAGTAGTGACAGGGGTAGCAATCAGCCCCAGCATTTT. Its protein product is CASSDRGSNQPQHF.

The J gene is TRBJ2-4, the V gene TRBV16; D is possibly TRBD1 (5 bases). V dropped 3 bases and J dropped 0 bases, with 9 bases sitting between them. Per the germline V gene, CDR1 is KGHSY and CDR2 is FQNENV. The CDR3 is 15 residues long. CDR3 sequence: CASSHRALAKNIQYF. For the CDR3, the DNA is TGTGCCAGCAGCCACAGGGCCCTAGCCAAAAACATTCAGTACTTC.

The chain joins TRBV11-2 to TRBJ2-1; a possible D gene is TRBD1 (6 bases). Per the germline V gene, CDR1 is SGHAT and CDR2 is FQNNGV. Trimming shortened V by 6 bases and J by 0 bases, and 9 bases separated the two germline ends. This CDR3 comprises 14 residues. The CDR3 DNA follows: TGTGCCAGCAGTGGGGGCAGCTCCTACAATGAGCAGTTCTTC. It is translated as CASSGGSSYNEQFF. The variable domain in full, completed from reference TRBV11-2 and TRBJ2-1, reads EAGVAQSPRYKIIEKRQSVAFWCNPISGHATLYWYQQILGQGPKLLIQFQNNGVVDDSQLPKDRFSAERLKGVDSTLKIQPAKLEDSAVYLCASSGGSSYNEQFFGPGTRLTVL.

V is TRBV7-2 and J is TRBJ1-3, with D perhaps TRBD1 (5 bases). Trimming shortened V by 1 base and J by 4 bases, and 14 bases separated the two germline ends. CDR3 length: 16 residues. The V gene's germline CDR1 is SGHTA and CDR2 FQGNSA. In DNA form, the CDR3 reads TGTGCCAGCAGCTTAGTCCCACAGGTTGCCGGAAACACCATATATTTT. Its protein is CASSLVPQVAGNTIYF.

For the CDR3, the DNA is TGTGCCACTACCGGGGGTAGCAATGAGCAGTTCTTC. This sequence encodes CATTGGSNEQFF. The V and J genes are TRBV2 and TRBJ2-1, with D perhaps TRBD2 (6 bases). The CDR3 sequence is 12 residues long. Germline assignment: CDR1 SNHLY and CDR2 FYNNEI. V lost 10 bases, J lost 6 bases, and 13 bases lay in between.

In this sample, this clone turned up once. This chain joins TRBV9 and TRBJ2-1, with D possibly being TRBD1 (5 bases). Germline V CDR1 and CDR2: SGDLS, YYNGEE. V was trimmed by 0 bases and J by 5 bases, leaving 12 bases between them. There are 15 residues in the CDR3. CDR3 loop: CASSVGGRVNNEQFF. CDR3 in DNA: TGTGCCAGCAGCGTAGGCGGCAGGGTGAACAATGAGCAGTTCTTC.